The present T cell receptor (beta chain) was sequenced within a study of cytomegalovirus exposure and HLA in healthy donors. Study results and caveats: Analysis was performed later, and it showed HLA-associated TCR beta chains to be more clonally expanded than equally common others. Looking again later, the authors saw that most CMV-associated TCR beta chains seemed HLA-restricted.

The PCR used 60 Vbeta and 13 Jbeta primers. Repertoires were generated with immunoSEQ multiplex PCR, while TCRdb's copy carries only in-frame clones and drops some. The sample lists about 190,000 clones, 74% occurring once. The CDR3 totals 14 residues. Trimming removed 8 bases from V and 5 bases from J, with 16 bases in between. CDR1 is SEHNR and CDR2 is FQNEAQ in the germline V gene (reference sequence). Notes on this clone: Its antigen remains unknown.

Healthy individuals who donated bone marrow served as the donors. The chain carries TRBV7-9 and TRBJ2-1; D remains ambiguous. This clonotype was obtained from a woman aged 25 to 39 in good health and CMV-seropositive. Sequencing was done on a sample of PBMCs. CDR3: CASDRDYPDNEQFF. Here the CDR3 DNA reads TGTGCCAGCGATAGAGATTATCCGGACAATGAGCAGTTCTTC. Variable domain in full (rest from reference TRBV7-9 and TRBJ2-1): DTGVSQNPRHKITKRGQNVTFRCDPISEHNRLYWYRQTLGQGPEFLTYFQNEAQLEKSRLLSDRFSAERPKGSFSTLEIQRTEQGDSAMYLCASDRDYPDNEQFFGPGTRLTVL.